These 25 T cell receptor beta chains came from one sample sequenced in a study of beta chain features in type 1 diabetes. Study observations and caveats: In all four CD4+ subsets, TCRB CDR3 length was significantly, moderately reduced in type 1 diabetes.

Their antigens are not known. Of the isolated RNA, all was reverse transcribed, and so the sequenced material was expressed TCRB transcripts. Sequenced by immunoSEQ multiplex PCR; TCRdb stores in-frame clones only, minus some. The profile shows 250,000 to 300,000 clones, over 11% of them singletons. The specimen was naive CD4+ T cells from blood. The receptors were sampled from a man in his thirties or forties with type 1 diabetes.

This sequence joins TRBV14 and TRBJ2-7, with TRBD2 matching 8 bases. The germline V gene has CDR1 SGHDN and CDR2 FVKESK. V gave up 1 base and J gave up 2 bases; unmatched junction bases: 7. CDR3 length: 16 amino acids. The CDR3 bases are TGTGCCAGCAGCCAAGTGGGAGGGACTAGACCCTACGAGCAGTACTTC. Its translation: CASSQVGGTRPYEQYF.

This chain joins TRBV6-6 and TRBJ2-1; 10 nucleotides align to TRBD2. Germline-derived CDR1 and CDR2 are MNHNY and SVGAGI (reference sequence). The CDR3 loop spans 16 amino acids. J gave up 4 bases and V 2 bases, and 5 bases lay outside the gene matches. Here the CDR3 reads CASSYRTSGLYNEQFF. CDR3 coding DNA: TGTGCCAGCAGTTACCGGACTAGCGGACTTTACAATGAGCAGTTCTTC.

This clone was found a few times. V is TRBV10-3 and J is TRBJ2-3, with D perhaps matching TRBD2 (6 bases). The CDR3 is 15 amino acids. Trimming removed 8 bases from V and 0 bases from J, with 15 bases in between. Germline assignment: CDR1 ENHRY and CDR2 SYGVKD. The DNA of the CDR3 is TGTGCCATCGCTTCTCTGAGCGGGAGCACAGATACGCAGTATTTT. It encodes CAIASLSGSTDTQYF.

The gene calls are TRBV28 and TRBJ2-5; 7 bases map to TRBD1. Germline V gene sequence: CDR1 MDHEN, CDR2 SYDVKM. The CDR3 consists of 13 residues. Trimming at V came to 5 bases and at J to 1 base, leaving 1 base not matched to a gene. The CDR3 DNA follows: TGTGCCAGCAGTGGACAGGTCCAAGAGACCCAGTACTTC. Its protein product is CASSGQVQETQYF.

The rearrangement joins TRBV11-1 to TRBJ2-5; D gene ambiguous. Trimming stripped 6 bases from V and 2 bases from J, with 4 bases between. Germline assignment: CDR1 SGHAT and CDR2 FQDESV (reference sequence). This CDR3 region has 11 residues. DNA for the CDR3: TGTGCCAGCAGGCGACAAGAGACCCAGTACTTC. Translating it yields CASRRQETQYF.

This chain links TRBV28 with TRBJ2-7, with TRBD2 matching over 8 bases. The CDR3 runs to 15 residues. With 2 bases clipped from V and 5 bases from J, the junction kept 8 bases outside the gene matches. Germline CDR1 MDHEN, CDR2 SYDVKM. As DNA, the CDR3 is TGTGCCAGCAGTTTAGCTAGGAGCGGGAGTGACGAGCAGTACTTC. This codes for CASSLARSGSDEQYF.

The table lists this clone with a few counts. Other DNA sequences in this sample translate to the same CDR3. The genes are TRBV18 and TRBJ2-5, with D maybe TRBD1 (6 bases). CDR3 size: 13 residues. Germline CDR1 and CDR2: KGHSH and LQKENI. Trimming took 4 bases from V and 1 from J, leaving 7 bases between them. CDR3 region: CASSRDIQETQYF. CDR3 coding DNA: TGTGCCAGCTCACGGGACATCCAAGAGACCCAGTACTTC.

This clone was seen a handful of times. V usage is TRBV5-1 and J usage is TRBJ2-1; 10 bases are shared with TRBD2. CDR3 length: 16 residues. Germline trimming cut 4 bases from V and 5 bases from J; bases unmatched to any gene: 9. Germline V CDR1 and CDR2: SGHRS, YFSETQ. The CDR3 is CASSLISGRLNNEQFF. DNA of the CDR3: TGCGCCAGCAGCCTGATTAGCGGGAGGCTGAACAATGAGCAGTTCTTC.

The V gene is TRBV7-2, the J gene TRBJ2-7; tentative D call: TRBD1 (5 bases). Trimming removed 4 bases at V and 5 bases at J, with 15 bases between. In germline, CDR1 is SGHTA, CDR2 FQGNSA. The CDR3 has 14 amino acids. The CDR3 loop reads CASSSRTTEDEQYF. In nucleotides, the CDR3 is TGTGCCAGCAGCTCCCGGACAACCGAGGACGAGCAGTACTTC.

The genes are TRBV2 and TRBJ1-2, with 7 bases that match TRBD1. Germline V lookup: CDR1 SNHLY, CDR2 FYNNEI. The length of the CDR3 is 13 residues. Trimming took 7 bases from V and 4 from J; bases not matched to a gene: 6. CDR3 DNA: TGTGCCAGCACGGGGGACAGCCTCTATGGCTACACCTTC. Translating gives CASTGDSLYGYTF.

This clone was detected only a few times. V usage is TRBV6-6 and J usage is TRBJ2-7; D not certain. V lost 6 bases and J lost 0, with 6 bases in between. CDR3 size: 12 residues. CDR1 is MNHNY, CDR2 SVGAGI, per germline (reference sequence). The CDR3 DNA follows: TGTGCCAGCAGGGAGAGCTCCTACGAGCAGTACTTC. Encoded protein: CASRESSYEQYF.

The chain employs TRBV4-3 and TRBJ1-2; 8 bases are shared with TRBD1. J was trimmed by 4 bases and V by 3 bases; bases with no gene match: 7. This CDR3 region has 15 residues. Germline V gene sequence: CDR1 LGHNA, CDR2 YSLEER. In DNA, the CDR3 is TGCGCCAGCAGCCAGGATGCCGGGACAGGCTATGGCTACACCTTC. Translation gives CASSQDAGTGYGYTF.

J is TRBJ2-3 and V is TRBV28; D is perhaps TRBD1 (6 bases). The CDR3 length is 13 residues. The germline V gene has CDR1 MDHEN and CDR2 SYDVKM. V was pared by 6 bases and J by 5 bases, with 12 bases between. The CDR3 reads CASRWGTKDTQYF. The CDR3 DNA sequence: TGTGCCAGCAGATGGGGGACAAAAGATACGCAGTATTTT.

V gene TRBV11-2 combines with J gene TRBJ1-5; D remains unclear. The CDR3 runs to 13 residues. Germline assignment: CDR1 SGHAT and CDR2 FQNNGV. Trimming cost V 1 base and J 4 bases, with 5 bases left between them. As DNA, the CDR3 is TGTGCCAGCAGCTTAGGGCAAAATCAGCCCCAGCATTTT. This codes for CASSLGQNQPQHF.

The chain is built from TRBV9 and TRBJ2-4; D gene ambiguous. The CDR3 is 16 amino acids. The germline V gene encodes CDR1 SGDLS and CDR2 YYNGEE. The ends were cut back, 0 bases at V and 0 bases at J, with 10 bases in the middle. In DNA, the CDR3 is TGTGCCAGCAGCGTAGGGGTAGACTTAGCCAAAAACATTCAGTACTTC. Residues: CASSVGVDLAKNIQYF. Looking up the rest from reference TRBV9 and TRBJ2-4 gives the full variable domain: DSGVTQTPKHLITATGQRVTLRCSPRSGDLSVYWYQQSLDQGLQFLIQYYNGEERAKGNILERFSAQQFPDLHSELNLSSLELGDSALYFCASSVGVDLAKNIQYFGAGTRLSVL.

This clone showed up just a few times. The rearrangement uses TRBV5-4 and TRBJ2-7, with 9 bases fitting TRBD1. This CDR3 has 14 residues. V lost 0 bases, J lost 2 bases, and 0 bases stayed unmatched. CDR1 and CDR2 from the germline V gene are SGHNT and YYREEE (reference sequence). The CDR3 spells CASSLDRGPYEQYF. The CDR3 nucleotides read TGTGCCAGCAGCTTGGACAGGGGGCCCTACGAGCAGTACTTC. Looking up the rest from reference TRBV5-4 and TRBJ2-7 gives the full variable domain: ETGVTQSPTHLIKTRGQQVTLRCSSQSGHNTVSWYQQALGQGPQFIFQYYREEENGRGNFPPRFSGLQFPNYSSELNVNALELDDSALYLCASSLDRGPYEQYFGPGTRLTVT.

This clone was observed a few times. The chain is built from TRBV29-1 and TRBJ1-1; D is undetermined. The germline CDR1 and CDR2 sequences are SQVTM and ANQGSEA. The CDR3 totals 11 residues. As DNA, the CDR3 is TGCAGTCCCACCCGGGACACTGAAGCTTTCTTT. As protein: CSPTRDTEAFF.

J is TRBJ2-2 and V is TRBV7-2; unclear D gene. Trimming left V 0 bases short and J 4 bases short, with 9 bases between. The germline V gene has CDR1 SGHTA and CDR2 FQGNSA. The CDR3 loop spans 15 amino acids. CDR3 in DNA: TGTGCCAGCAGCTTAGCGCGTTACGTCACCGGGGAGCTGTTTTTT. Translating gives CASSLARYVTGELFF.

This clone was observed a handful of times. V and J are TRBV28 and TRBJ2-4; D may be TRBD1 (6 bases). This CDR3 region has 15 residues. V dropped 9 bases and J dropped 0 bases, with 15 bases sitting between them. Germline CDR1 and CDR2: MDHEN and SYDVKM. The CDR3 DNA is TGTGCCAGTTCCCGGGACACCGTAGCCAAAAACATTCAGTACTTC. Its translation is CASSRDTVAKNIQYF.

The CDR3 region is CASSWGRGAYEQYF. The CDR3 coding sequence is TGTGCCAGCAGTTGGGGGCGGGGGGCCTACGAGCAGTACTTC. V usage is TRBV28 and J usage is TRBJ2-7, with 8 bases identical to TRBD2. The J segment lost 2 bases and the V segment lost 4 bases, leaving 4 bases of the junction unmatched. Germline V CDR1 and CDR2: MDHEN, SYDVKM. The CDR3 sequence is 14 residues long.

This clone was picked up a small number of times. The V call is TRBV14, the J call TRBJ1-2; possibly TRBD1 for D (5 bases). The V end was cut by 1 base, the J end by 8 bases, with 11 bases between. The V gene's germline CDR1 is SGHDN and CDR2 FVKESK. The CDR3 is 13 amino acids. CDR3 loop: CASSQVAGNGYTF. In nucleotides, the CDR3 is TGTGCCAGCAGCCAAGTAGCAGGGAACGGCTACACCTTC.

This clone showed up just a few times. The rearrangement joins TRBV2 to TRBJ1-1; D may be TRBD1 (5 bases). V was cut by 6 bases and J by 0 bases, with 14 bases left in between. From germline, CDR1 is SNHLY and CDR2 FYNNEI. CDR3 length equals 15 residues. CDR3 coding DNA: TGTGCCAGCAGCAGGGATTCAGGGTTGAACACTGAAGCTTTCTTT. Protein sequence: CASSRDSGLNTEAFF.

This clone was observed a few times. This sequence joins TRBV4-3 and TRBJ2-2; weak D call: TRBD2 (5 bases). Trimming stripped 3 bases from V and 1 base from J, with 9 bases between. The CDR3 is 15 amino acids. CDR1 and CDR2 from the germline V gene are LGHNA and YSLEER. The CDR3 reads CASSHEGGNTGELFF. In nucleotides, the CDR3 is TGCGCCAGCAGCCACGAGGGCGGGAACACCGGGGAGCTGTTTTTT.

The chain couples TRBV5-6 to TRBJ2-2, with TRBD1 matching over 9 bases. The germline gives CDR1 SGHDT, CDR2 YYEEEE. The CDR3 length is 16 residues. The junction had 5 bases not matched to a gene; V was cut back by 0 bases and J by 5 bases. Here the CDR3 reads CASSLDRGPPTGELFF. DNA of the CDR3: TGTGCCAGCAGCTTGGACAGGGGGCCACCGACCGGGGAGCTGTTTTTT.

This clone has just a few counts. The V call is TRBV2, the J call TRBJ2-1, with 9 bases matching TRBD1. The CDR3 runs to 15 residues. V dropped 5 bases and J dropped 5; count of bases not matched to a gene: 7. The germline CDR1 and CDR2 sequences are SNHLY and FYNNEI. Written as DNA, the CDR3 is TGTGCCAGCAGTATGGGACAGGGCGGAGACAATGAGCAGTTCTTC. Translated: CASSMGQGGDNEQFF.